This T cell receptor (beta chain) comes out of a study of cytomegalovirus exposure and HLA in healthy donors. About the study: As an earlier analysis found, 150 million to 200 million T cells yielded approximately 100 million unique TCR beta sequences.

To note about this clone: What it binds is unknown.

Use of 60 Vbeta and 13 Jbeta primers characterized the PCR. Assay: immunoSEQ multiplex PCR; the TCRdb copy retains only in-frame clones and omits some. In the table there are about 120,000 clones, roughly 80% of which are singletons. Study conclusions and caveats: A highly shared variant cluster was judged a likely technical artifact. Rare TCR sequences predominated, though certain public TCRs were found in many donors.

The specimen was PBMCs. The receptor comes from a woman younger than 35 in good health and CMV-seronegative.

CDR3 residues: CASSILAGGSLGTDTQYF. The DNA for the CDR3 is TGCGCCAGCAGCATACTAGCGGGGGGTTCCCTAGGCACAGATACGCAGTATTTT. V and J are TRBV5-1 and TRBJ2-3; 12 bases agree with TRBD2. V gave up 4 bases and J gave up 1 base; unmatched junction bases: 10. The V gene's germline CDR1 is SGHRS and CDR2 YFSETQ. The CDR3 runs to 18 residues.